The 24 T cell receptor beta chains below all came from one sample that was sequenced in a study of cytomegalovirus exposure and HLA in healthy donors. Primers for the PCR totalled 60 Vbeta and 13 Jbeta. Using immunoSEQ multiplex PCR, the repertoire was profiled, and TCRdb retains in-frame clones only, with some absent. Of about 83,000 clones listed, more than 60% were seen once; the top ten hold approximately 6%. The specimen was PBMCs. These receptors originate from a man between 18 and 29 years old in good health and CMV-seropositive.

The V and J genes are TRBV6-4 and TRBJ2-1; D gene unclear. The CDR3 extends over 14 amino acids. V dropped 2 bases and J dropped 4 bases, with 9 bases sitting between them. Germline assignment: CDR1 MRHNA and CDR2 SNTAGT. The CDR3 DNA is TGTGCCAGCAGTGACAGCCTCAATTACAATGAGCAGTTCTTC. It translates to CASSDSLNYNEQFF.

This clone occurred a few times. The chain couples TRBV6-1 to TRBJ2-3; D call uncertain. The CDR3 sequence is 13 residues long. Trimming took off 6 bases at V and 2 bases at J, with 9 bases between the two ends. Germline V CDR1 and CDR2: MNHNS, SASEGT. Here the CDR3 DNA reads TGTGCCAGCAGAGAGCCAAACACAGATACGCAGTATTTT. This gives the protein CASREPNTDTQYF.

The CDR3 loop is CAISESSGYNEQFF. DNA for the CDR3: TGTGCCATCAGTGAGTCGTCGGGGTACAATGAGCAGTTCTTC. The chain carries TRBV10-3 and TRBJ2-1; D possibly corresponds to TRBD2 (5 bases). The CDR3 contains 14 residues. Germline V gene data show CDR1 as ENHRY and CDR2 as SYGVKD. V dropped 0 bases and J dropped 4 bases, with 7 bases sitting between them.

The rearrangement uses TRBV5-1 and TRBJ1-1, with a possible D match to TRBD1 (6 bases). This CDR3 region has 12 residues. The V gene lost 5 bases and the J gene lost 10 bases, with 15 bases spanning the gap. Germline V CDR1 and CDR2: SGHRS, YFSETQ. Here the CDR3 reads CASSRGAGGAFF. In DNA, the CDR3 is TGCGCCAGCAGTCGGGGGGCCGGTGGAGCTTTCTTT.

The V gene is TRBV29-1, the J gene TRBJ2-1; TRBD2 matches at 7 bases. Germline V gene lookup returns CDR1 SQVTM and CDR2 ANQGSEA. With 7 bases clipped from V and 4 bases from J, the junction kept 7 bases outside the gene matches. The CDR3 length is 13 residues. CDR3 in amino acids: CSGERGTYNEQFF. The CDR3 bases are TGCAGCGGGGAGCGGGGTACATACAATGAGCAGTTCTTC.

The rearrangement uses TRBV25-1 and TRBJ2-7, with 9 bases aligning to TRBD1. The length of the CDR3 is 15 residues. V shed 3 bases, J shed 4 bases, and the junction held 7 bases outside the gene matches. The germline CDR1 and CDR2 sequences are MGHDK and SYGVNS. The CDR3 spells CASSDPGQGSYEQYF. CDR3 coding DNA: TGTGCCAGCAGTGACCCGGGACAGGGTAGTTACGAGCAGTACTTC.

The chain employs TRBV29-1 and TRBJ2-3; D gene unclear. Germline CDR1 SQVTM, CDR2 ANQGSEA. Trimming took 4 bases from V and 4 from J, leaving 12 bases between them. The CDR3 spans 13 residues. CDR3 region: CSVGRVASDTQYF. For the CDR3, the DNA is TGCAGCGTTGGTCGGGTAGCATCAGATACGCAGTATTTT.

The V gene is TRBV28, the J gene TRBJ2-7; weak D call: TRBD2 (6 bases). V was clipped by 3 bases and J by 4 bases, with 13 bases between them. Germline V gene sequence: CDR1 MDHEN, CDR2 SYDVKM. The CDR3 length is 14 residues. This CDR3 reads CASSLAGTDYEQYF. The CDR3 DNA reads as TGTGCCAGCAGTTTGGCGGGGACGGATTACGAGCAGTACTTC.

The chain recombines TRBV6-5 with TRBJ2-5; the match to TRBD1 covers 8 bases. The CDR3 is made up of 15 amino acids. Germline V gene lookup returns CDR1 MNHEY and CDR2 SVGAGI. Trimming took 4 bases from V and 4 from J; bases not matched to a gene: 8. The CDR3 nucleotides are TGTGCCAGCAGTTTAGCCAGGGGGCGCGTAGAGACCCAGTACTTC. Its translation: CASSLARGRVETQYF.

This clone was detected once. This chain links TRBV7-2 with TRBJ2-5; TRBD1 agrees at 8 bases. The CDR3 has 18 amino acids. Per the germline V gene, CDR1 is SGHTA and CDR2 is FQGNSA. V shed 0 bases and J 0 bases; nucleotides not matched to a gene: 9. This chain's CDR3 is CASSLAGTGDLYQETQYF. The CDR3 bases are TGTGCCAGCAGCTTAGCCGGGACAGGAGATCTGTACCAAGAGACCCAGTACTTC.

The chain couples TRBV4-1 to TRBJ2-7; maybe TRBD2 (6 bases). The CDR3 is 15 residues long. Germline CDR1 MGHRA, CDR2 YSYEKL. V was clipped by 4 bases and J by 1 base, with 14 bases between them. The DNA for the CDR3 is TGCGCCAGCAGCCCCCTCCGGGAGACTTCCTACGAGCAGTACTTC. Its translation is CASSPLRETSYEQYF.

This chain joins TRBV21-1 and TRBJ1-3. TRBV21-1 is noted as a pseudogene. The CDR3 is 15 residues long. The CDR3: CAVRRGLTSGNTIYF. As DNA, the CDR3 is TGTGCCGTACGGCGGGGTCTCACCTCTGGAAACACCATATATTTT.

The V and J genes are TRBV13 and TRBJ2-3; 13 bases match TRBD2. V lost 5 bases, J lost 4 bases, and 6 bases stayed unmatched. The germline V gene encodes CDR1 PRHDT and CDR2 FYEKMQ (reference sequence). This CDR3 is built from 16 residues. CDR3 nucleotide sequence: TGTGCCAGCAGCGAACTAGCGGGAGGGCTCGCAGATACGCAGTATTTT. Protein sequence: CASSELAGGLADTQYF.

J is TRBJ2-3 and V is TRBV18, with D possibly matching TRBD2 (6 bases). Germline V gives CDR1 KGHSH, CDR2 LQKENI. This CDR3 is 14 amino acids long. The V gene lost 3 bases and the J gene lost 4 bases, with 11 bases spanning the gap. The CDR3 coding sequence is TGTGCCAGCTCACCTTTGGGAGGTGCAGATACGCAGTATTTT. It specifies CASSPLGGADTQYF.

A single count supports this clone. The chain combines TRBV6-5 with TRBJ1-2, with D unclear. V was cut by 8 bases and J by 4 bases, with 11 bases left in between. The CDR3 runs to 12 residues. Per germline, CDR1 MNHEY and CDR2 SVGAGI. CDR3 residues: CASLVRVYGYTF. DNA of the CDR3: TGTGCCAGCCTCGTTCGTGTCTATGGCTACACCTTC.

The chain combines TRBV5-1 with TRBJ2-5; 8 bases line up with TRBD1. The CDR3 totals 14 residues. The germline V gene encodes CDR1 SGHRS and CDR2 YFSETQ. The V gene end was trimmed by 2 bases and the J gene end by 5 bases; junction bases not matched to a gene: 5. CDR3 region: CASSFQGARETQYF. The CDR3 nucleotides are TGCGCCAGCAGCTTTCAGGGGGCCCGGGAGACCCAGTACTTC. Full variable domain (missing parts from reference TRBV5-1 and TRBJ2-5): KAGVTQTPRYLIKTRGQQVTLSCSPISGHRSVSWYQQTPGQGLQFLFEYFSETQRNKGNFPGRFSGRQFSNSRSEMNVSTLELGDSALYLCASSFQGARETQYFGPGTRLLVL.

This chain links TRBV7-9 with TRBJ2-5; 11 nucleotides match TRBD2. Germline V gene lookup returns CDR1 SEHNR and CDR2 FQNEAQ (reference sequence). V dropped 8 bases and J dropped 0; count of bases not matched to a gene: 5. The CDR3 sequence is 15 residues long. The CDR3 bases are TGTGCCAGCGACCGACTAGCGGGGAACCAAGAGACCCAGTACTTC. Encoded protein: CASDRLAGNQETQYF. The variable domain in full, with the rest retrieved from reference TRBV7-9 and TRBJ2-5, is DTGVSQNPRHKITKRGQNVTFRCDPISEHNRLYWYRQTLGQGPEFLTYFQNEAQLEKSRLLSDRFSAERPKGSFSTLEIQRTEQGDSAMYLCASDRLAGNQETQYFGPGTRLLVL.

This clone was recorded once. The J gene is TRBJ2-1, the V gene TRBV6-5, with 7 bases identical to TRBD2. V lost 5 bases to trimming and J lost 7 bases; unmatched junction nucleotides: 5. Germline CDR1 is MNHEY and CDR2 is SVGAGI. The CDR3 is made up of 13 amino acids. CDR3 loop: CASSRTSFNEQFF. CDR3 coding DNA: TGTGCCAGCAGTAGGACTAGTTTTAATGAGCAGTTCTTC.

The chain links TRBV4-1 to TRBJ2-1; no clear D gene. The CDR3 spans 13 residues. V gave up 0 bases and J gave up 10 bases, with 10 bases separating them. CDR1 is MGHRA, CDR2 YSYEKL, per germline. Here the CDR3 reads CASSQEVVREQFF. The CDR3 region has the DNA TGCGCCAGCAGCCAAGAAGTTGTACGGGAGCAGTTCTTC.

J is TRBJ1-4 and V is TRBV6-5; perhaps TRBD1 as D (5 bases). The CDR3 is 13 residues long. Per the germline V gene, CDR1 is MNHEY and CDR2 is SVGAGI. V gave up 8 bases and J gave up 10 bases, with 17 bases separating them. For the CDR3, the DNA is TGTGCCAGCCTATCCAGGGTTCAGGGAAAACTGTTTTTT. This codes for CASLSRVQGKLFF.

Here the CDR3 reads CASSVVDRGYEQYF. CDR3 nucleotide sequence: TGCGCCAGCAGTGTTGTGGACAGGGGGTACGAGCAGTACTTC. The rearrangement joins TRBV5-1 to TRBJ2-7, with TRBD1 identical over 10 bases. This CDR3 spans 14 amino acids. Germline CDR1 SGHRS, CDR2 YFSETQ. With 5 bases clipped from V and 4 bases from J, the junction kept 6 bases outside the gene matches.

The rearrangement joins TRBV29-1 to TRBJ1-3; the match to TRBD1 covers 7 bases. Germline V gene lookup returns CDR1 SQVTM and CDR2 ANQGSEA. The CDR3 spans 12 residues. The V and J ends lost 8 bases and 3 bases, in that order; junction bases with no gene match: 4. The CDR3 reads CSFTGVGNTIYF. The CDR3, as DNA: TGCAGCTTTACAGGGGTTGGAAACACCATATATTTT. The full variable domain, its missing parts supplied by reference TRBV29-1 and TRBJ1-3, is SAVISQKPSRDICQRGTSLTIQCQVDSQVTMMFWYRQQPGQSLTLIATANQGSEATYESGFVIDKFPISRPNLTFSTLTVSNMSPEDSSIYLCSFTGVGNTIYFGEGSWLTVV.

The rearrangement joins TRBV11-2 to TRBJ2-7; TRBD1 might be the D (5 bases). The CDR3 has 11 amino acids. In germline, CDR1 is SGHAT, CDR2 FQNNGV. Trimming removed 7 bases from V and 8 bases from J, with 12 bases in between. CDR3 residues: CASTKGDQQYF. The CDR3 bases are TGTGCCAGCACCAAAGGGGATCAGCAGTACTTC.

This clone was seen once. The gene calls are TRBV6-1 and TRBJ2-5; D unresolved. The CDR3 sequence is 13 residues long. V lost 6 bases, J lost 8 bases, and 16 bases lay in between. CDR1 and CDR2 from the germline V gene are MNHNS and SASEGT. The CDR3 DNA follows: TGTGCCAGCAGCCTATTGGGCCTGGCAACCCAGTACTTC. It yields the protein CASSLLGLATQYF.